Sequencing of this T cell receptor beta chain was carried out in a study of shared clonotypes between healthy human individuals. Sorted-subset replicate PCR reactions were performed with about 200 ng DNA, corresponding to tens of thousands of T cell genomes. The table came from immunoSEQ multiplex PCR; TCRdb's copy has only in-frame clones and leaves some out. The sample lists roughly 2.2 million clones; under 95% were seen once. Notes on this clone: Its matching antigen is unknown.

The CDR3 is 17 residues long. V trimming: 5 bases; J trimming: 0 bases; junction bases outside the gene matches: 7. Germline CDR1 KGHSH, CDR2 LQKENI. Caucasian adults residing in Nashville, Tennessee made up all the donors. The study's findings and limits: Only blood was sampled; tissue repertoires likely differ. Approximately 5% of naive CD4 clonotypes were shared across several donors.

Sequenced input: naive CD4+ T cells from PBMCs. Stated subset: CD45RA+ positively selected. This chain connects TRBV18 to TRBJ2-7; 13 nucleotides align to TRBD2. This receptor was identified in a young man in good health. Some clones in this sample may be carry-over from other donors' samples. The CDR3 is CASSLELAGGDSYEQYF. In DNA form, the CDR3 reads TGTGCCAGCTCATTGGAACTAGCGGGGGGGGACTCCTACGAGCAGTACTTC.